What follows describes a single T cell receptor beta chain. The target antigen is unknown. Sequenced by immunoSEQ multiplex PCR; TCRdb stores in-frame clones only, minus some. The repertoire consists of about 160,000 clones, with more than 90% occurring once and the leading ten covering more than 3%. The entry originates in a study of T cell responses to AZD1222 COVID-19 vaccine. General study points: Per reports, nearly half of all spike-specific TCRs target regions that are unmutated in variants. Without day 14 samples, only post-peak T cell repertoires were studied. Only 5 to 7 individuals given AZD1222 were seropositive at baseline. Spike-specific TCR depth and breadth grew after two AZD1222 doses.

Losses at the gene ends were 5 bases for V and 0 bases for J; bases not matched to a gene: 8. CDR1 SGHTA and CDR2 FQGNSA come from the germline V gene. This CDR3 contains 16 residues. The TCR comes from an adult who received the AZD1222 COVID-19 vaccine. Sequencing was performed on peripheral blood, taken 28 days after the second AZD1222 dose. V usage is TRBV7-2 and J usage is TRBJ2-3; 7 positions agree with TRBD2. The CDR3 DNA follows: TGTGCCAGCAGCCCCCGCCGACTAGCCAGCACAGATACGCAGTATTTT. It is translated as CASSPRRLASTDTQYF.